This T cell receptor (beta chain) was captured by sequencing in a study of cytomegalovirus exposure and HLA in healthy donors. About the research overall: As an earlier analysis found, about 179 million T cells yielded about 120 million unique TCR beta sequences.

PCR primers comprised 60 Vbeta and 13 Jbeta primers. TCRdb's copy holds only in-frame clones and misses some; the assay was immunoSEQ multiplex PCR. The sample has about 100,000 clones; 70% to 80% are singletons. Concerning this clone: As yet, its antigen is unknown.

General study results and limits: In a later analysis, parvovirus B19, influenza, CMV and Epstein-Barr virus appeared linked to several top co-occurrence clusters. Because they were indistinguishable, some V segments, including TRBV6-2 and TRBV6-3, were excluded. Presence/absence analyses treated sequencing depth as roughly uniform across donors.

The trim removed 4 bases at V and 2 bases at J, leaving 6 bases unmatched. This CDR3 is built from 15 residues. The germline gives CDR1 SEHNR, CDR2 FQNEAQ (reference sequence). The chain joins TRBV7-9 to TRBJ2-5; 8 positions agree with TRBD1. The origin of this receptor is a man younger than 35 in good health and CMV-seronegative. The source material was PBMCs. The CDR3 bases are TGTGCCAGCAGCTCAGGACAGGGAGGACAAGAGACCCAGTACTTC. This encodes CASSSGQGGQETQYF.